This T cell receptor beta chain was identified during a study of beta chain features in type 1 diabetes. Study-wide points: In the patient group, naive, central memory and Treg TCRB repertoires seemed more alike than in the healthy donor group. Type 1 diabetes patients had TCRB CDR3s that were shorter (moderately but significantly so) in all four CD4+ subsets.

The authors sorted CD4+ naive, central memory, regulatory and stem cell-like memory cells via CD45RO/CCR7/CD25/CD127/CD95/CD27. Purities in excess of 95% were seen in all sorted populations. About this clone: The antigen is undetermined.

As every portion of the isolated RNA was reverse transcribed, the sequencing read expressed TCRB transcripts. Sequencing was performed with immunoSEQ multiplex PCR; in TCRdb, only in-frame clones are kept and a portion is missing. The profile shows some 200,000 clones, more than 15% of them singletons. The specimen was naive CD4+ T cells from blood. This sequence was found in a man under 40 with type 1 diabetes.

The CDR3 DNA sequence: TGTGCCAGCAGCGTCACCCACGTGAGCGATGAGCAGTTCTTC. This gives the protein CASSVTHVSDEQFF. V and J are TRBV9 and TRBJ2-1; the D is unclear. CDR3 length equals 14 residues. V gave up 2 bases and J gave up 8 bases, with 14 bases separating them. The germline CDR1 and CDR2 sequences are SGDLS and YYNGEE.